This T cell receptor beta chain was identified during a study of blood T cell repertoires in COVID-19. Turning to the study itself: COVID-19 samples collected from the United States, Italy and Spain covered acute and convalescent phases. The analysed material was cDNA or gDNA that came from T cells, B-cell-depleted T cells, or PBMCs.

The CDR3 is 16 amino acids. Trimming cost V 1 base and J 3 bases; bases outside gene matches: 6. The germline V gene has CDR1 SEHNR and CDR2 FQNEAQ (reference sequence). In the original workflow: Using reference gene primer amplification, nucleated cell counts were estimated. Sequencing used immunoSEQ multiplex PCR; TCRdb keeps in-frame clones, though not all of them. The DNA was the basis for D and trimming; V, J and clone size are from that table. The sample yields 200,000 to 300,000 clones, under 85% seen once. The gene calls are TRBV7-9 and TRBJ2-4, with 7 bases matching TRBD1. Sequencing input: peripheral blood. This sequence originates from a human donor in a cohort sampled during active COVID-19. The CDR3 DNA sequence: TGTGCCAGCAGCTTAGATAGACAGGGAAACAAAAACATTCAGTACTTC. It codes for CASSLDRQGNKNIQYF.